The clone carrying this T cell receptor (beta chain) was counted at least ten times. This beta chain is a stray sequence in a library constructed for alpha chains; its clone size is not meaningful. Documented time point: blood taken at disease recurrence. TCRs were sequenced from unsorted whole RNA of tumor, nontumor lung or PBMC. Every molecule of TCR cDNA had its own unique molecular identifier. TCRdb re-called the 5' RACE reads through MiXCR, storing one row per CDR3 protein. Among over 7,500 distinct CDR3 sequences listed, roughly 3.9% were seen once. Germline CDR1 and CDR2: KGHSH and LQKENI. The CDR3 runs 13 residues. V lost 6 bases, J lost 5 bases, and 11 bases lay in between. The data belong to a study of spatial heterogeneity in lung cancer. Study-level information: The median time to first recurrence was approximately 330 days, and disease recurrence was the point at which some blood samples were collected. More than ten raw reads, on average, carried each unique TCR and UMI combination. A consistent excess of beta-chain over alpha-chain sequences was detected.

Sequencing used PBMCs, obtained at recurrence. The chain links TRBV18 to TRBJ1-5; maybe TRBD1 (6 bases). The origin of this receptor is a female donor with early-stage non-small cell lung cancer. The DNA of the CDR3 is TGTGCCAGCTCCCCTTACAGGGATCAGCCCCAGCATTTT. Its protein is CASSPYRDQPQHF.